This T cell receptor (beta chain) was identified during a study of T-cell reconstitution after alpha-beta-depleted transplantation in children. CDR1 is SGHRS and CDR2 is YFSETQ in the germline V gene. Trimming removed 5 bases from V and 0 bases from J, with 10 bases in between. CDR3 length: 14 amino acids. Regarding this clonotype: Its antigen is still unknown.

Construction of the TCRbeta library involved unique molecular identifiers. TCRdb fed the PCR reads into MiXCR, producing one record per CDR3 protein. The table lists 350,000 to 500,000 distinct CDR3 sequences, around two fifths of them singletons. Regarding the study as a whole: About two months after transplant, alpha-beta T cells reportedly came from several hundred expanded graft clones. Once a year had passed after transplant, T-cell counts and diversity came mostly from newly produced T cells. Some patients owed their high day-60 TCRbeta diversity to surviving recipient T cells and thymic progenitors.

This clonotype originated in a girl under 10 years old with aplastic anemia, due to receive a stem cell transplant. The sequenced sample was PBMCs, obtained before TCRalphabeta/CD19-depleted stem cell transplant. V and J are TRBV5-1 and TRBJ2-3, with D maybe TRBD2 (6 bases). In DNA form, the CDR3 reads TGCGCCAGCAGGGTCGGGACTAGCACAGATACGCAGTATTTT. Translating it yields CASRVGTSTDTQYF.